This entry lists 21 T cell receptor beta chains sequenced from one sample in a study of T cell repertoires in cytomegalovirus infection. TCRdb redid the calling of the reads with MiXCR, one entry per CDR3 protein. This table holds about 260,000 distinct CDR3 sequences, around 8.7% found once. The material sequenced was PBMCs. All receptors derive from a human donor in good health (CMV status not recorded). Some clones in this sample may be carry-over from other donors' samples.

This clonotype appeared many times. The V gene is TRBV30, the J gene TRBJ2-7, with D possibly matching TRBD1 (6 bases). The CDR3 extends over 14 amino acids. The germline V and J ends were trimmed by 2 bases and 0 bases, with 11 bases remaining between them. Germline loops: CDR1 GTSNPN, CDR2 SVGIG (reference sequence). As DNA, the CDR3 is TGTGCCTGGAGTCCTCGGACAGTCTCCTACGAGCAGTACTTC. Amino acids: CAWSPRTVSYEQYF.

This clonotype was detected a few times. V usage is TRBV27 and J usage is TRBJ1-4; TRBD1 might be the D (5 bases). Germline V lookup: CDR1 MNHEY, CDR2 SMNVEV (reference sequence). Trimming took 6 bases from V and 4 from J, leaving 12 bases between them. This CDR3 is 14 amino acids long. CDR3 in DNA: TGTGCCAGCAGGCCCGGGACGGTTAATGAAAAACTGTTTTTT. Its translation is CASRPGTVNEKLFF. Filled out from reference TRBV27 and TRBJ1-4, the complete variable domain reads EAQVTQNPRYLITVTGKKLTVTCSQNMNHEYMSWYRQDPGLGLRQIYYSMNVEVTDKGDVPEGYKVSRKEKRNFPLILESPSPNQTSLYFCASRPGTVNEKLFFGSGTQLSVL.

At least ten counts were recorded for this clonotype. The rearrangement joins TRBV7-2 to TRBJ1-5; TRBD1 is a possible D gene (6 bases). Germline-derived CDR1 and CDR2 are SGHTA and FQGNSA. V lost 5 bases and J 7 bases, leaving 18 bases between the germline ends. CDR3 length: 15 residues. CDR3 nucleotides: TGTGCCAGCAGCCTGTCCCGGGGGCATGTACAGCCCCAGCATTTT. It is translated as CASSLSRGHVQPQHF.

This clonotype was recorded at least ten times. The chain joins TRBV19 to TRBJ2-6; D is uncertain. The CDR3 extends over 15 amino acids. Germline V lookup: CDR1 LNHDA, CDR2 SQIVND (reference sequence). The V gene lost 3 bases and the J gene lost 0 bases, with 6 bases spanning the gap. In nucleotides, the CDR3 is TGTGCCAGTAGTATGGGGTTCTCTGGGGCCAACGTCCTGACTTTC. This gives the protein CASSMGFSGANVLTF. The complete variable domain, with remaining parts taken from reference TRBV19 and TRBJ2-6, reads DGGITQSPKYLFRKEGQNVTLSCEQNLNHDAMYWYRQDPGQGLRLIYYSQIVNDFQKGDIAEGYSVSREKKESFPLTVTSAQKNPTAFYLCASSMGFSGANVLTFGAGSRLTVL.

This clonotype was picked up a small number of times. V is TRBV12-3 or TRBV12-4 and J is TRBJ2-2, with D maybe TRBD1 (6 bases). The V end was cut by 6 bases, the J end by 0 bases, with 11 bases between. This CDR3 is built from 15 residues. The CDR3 reads CASRGTIANTGELFF. The CDR3 nucleotides are TGTGCCAGCAGAGGGACAATAGCGAACACCGGGGAGCTGTTTTTT.

This clonotype was counted at least ten times. The genes are TRBV7-8 and TRBJ1-4; 8 bases align to TRBD1. The CDR3 has 15 amino acids. Germline assignment: CDR1 SGHVS and CDR2 FQNEAQ. V lost 5 bases to trimming and J lost 7 bases; unmatched junction nucleotides: 9. The CDR3: CASSTTGGTGEKLFF. In DNA, the CDR3 is TGTGCCAGCAGCACCACAGGGGGGACTGGTGAAAAACTGTTTTTT.

This clonotype was seen only a few times. CDR3 sequence (DNA): TGTGCCAGCAGTGAATCCGGACGGAACACTGAAGCTTTCTTT. Residues: CASSESGRNTEAFF. V gene TRBV2 combines with J gene TRBJ1-1; D call uncertain. The germline gives CDR1 SNHLY, CDR2 FYNNEI. V lost 2 bases and J lost 1, with 8 bases in between. The CDR3 runs 14 residues.

This clonotype has a count of ten or more. The V gene is TRBV7-2, the J gene TRBJ1-4; D is ambiguous. The CDR3 has 14 amino acids. V lost 3 bases, J lost 5 bases, and 10 bases lay in between. CDR1 and CDR2 from the germline V gene are SGHTA and FQGNSA. The CDR3 loop is CASSFPAFNEKLFF. Written as DNA, the CDR3 is TGTGCCAGCAGCTTCCCGGCCTTCAATGAAAAACTGTTTTTT. The variable domain in full, with the rest retrieved from reference TRBV7-2 and TRBJ1-4, is GAGVSQSPSNKVTEKGKDVELRCDPISGHTALYWYRQSLGQGLEFLIYFQGNSAPDKSGLPSDRFSAERTGGSVSTLTIQRTQQEDSAVYLCASSFPAFNEKLFFGSGTQLSVL.

This clonotype has more than one count but fewer than ten. This chain uses TRBV10-3 with TRBJ1-2; D might be TRBD1 (5 bases). Trimming shortened V by 6 bases and J by 5 bases, and 16 bases separated the two germline ends. The CDR3 sequence is 14 residues long. Germline CDR1 ENHRY, CDR2 SYGVKD. The CDR3 bases are TGTGCCATCAGCCATCCAGGGATGGGGTATGGCTACACCTTC. Its protein is CAISHPGMGYGYTF.

V and J are TRBV5-1 and TRBJ2-1; TRBD2 aligns across 10 bases. CDR1 is SGHRS and CDR2 is YFSETQ in the germline V gene. There are 14 residues in the CDR3. The J segment lost 7 bases and the V segment lost 3 bases, leaving 4 bases of the junction unmatched. CDR3 residues: CASSSGTSENEQFF. The DNA for the CDR3 is TGCGCCAGCAGCTCGGGGACTAGCGAAAATGAGCAGTTCTTC.

This clonotype was seen ten or more times. This chain connects TRBV6-5 to TRBJ2-7; TRBD2 is a possible D gene (5 bases). In germline, CDR1 is MNHEY, CDR2 SVGAGI. The CDR3 sequence is 14 residues long. Trimming removed 5 bases from V and 3 bases from J, with 14 bases in between. CDR3 protein: CASSIGKGVYEQYF. The CDR3 DNA is TGTGCCAGCAGTATCGGGAAGGGAGTCTACGAGCAGTACTTC.

This rearrangement joins TRBV6-8 to TRBJ2-3; perhaps TRBD2 as D (6 bases). The CDR3 sequence is 16 residues long. V was cut by 2 bases and J by 3 bases, with 15 bases left in between. Germline CDR1 and CDR2: MNHGY and SAAAGT. CDR3 nucleotide sequence: TGTGCCAGCAGTTACGTTGGAGGGGCAAGGACAGATACGCAGTATTTT. It translates to CASSYVGGARTDTQYF.

Ten or more counts support this clonotype. The chain is built from TRBV5-8 and TRBJ2-7, with a weak D call TRBD2 (5 bases). CDR3 size: 15 residues. Germline loops: CDR1 SGHTS, CDR2 YDEGEE. The V gene lost 5 bases and the J gene lost 0 bases, with 15 bases spanning the gap. The CDR3 spells CASSFAAASSYEQYF. The CDR3 DNA sequence: TGTGCCAGCAGTTTTGCAGCGGCAAGCTCCTACGAGCAGTACTTC.

The V and J genes are TRBV5-6 and TRBJ2-7; TRBD2 matches 8 bases. The length of the CDR3 is 17 residues. CDR1 SGHDT and CDR2 YYEEEE come from the germline V gene. J lost 4 bases, V lost 3 bases, and 15 bases had no gene match. Written as DNA, the CDR3 is TGTGCCAGCAGCTCACGTTTTGTCGGGACTAGTCAATACGAGCAGTACTTC. It is translated as CASSSRFVGTSQYEQYF.

The chain uses TRBV14 and TRBJ2-3, with D perhaps matching TRBD1 or TRBD2 (5 bases each). The germline CDR1 and CDR2 sequences are SGHDN and FVKESK. The CDR3 has 15 amino acids. V was cut by 4 bases and J by 1 base, with 12 bases left in between. The CDR3 DNA follows: TGTGCCAGCAGCCCGTGGGGACCTGGCACAGATACGCAGTATTTT. It translates to CASSPWGPGTDTQYF.

This clonotype was observed a few times. The V call is TRBV19, the J call TRBJ2-5; weak D call: TRBD2 (6 bases). V lost 1 base to trimming and J lost 3 bases, with 9 bases between them. Per germline, CDR1 LNHDA and CDR2 SQIVND (reference sequence). The CDR3 is made up of 14 amino acids. CDR3: CASSIARGKETQYF. The CDR3 nucleotides read TGTGCCAGTAGTATAGCGCGCGGGAAAGAGACCCAGTACTTC.

CDR3 in DNA: TGTGCCAGCACCCTATACAAGGGGACTGAAGCTTTCTTT. Amino acids: CASTLYKGTEAFF. The V and J genes are TRBV7-3 and TRBJ1-1; D possibly corresponds to TRBD1 (5 bases). The length of the CDR3 is 13 residues. The V gene lost 7 bases and the J gene lost 5 bases, with 14 bases spanning the gap. Germline lookup yields CDR1 SGHTA and CDR2 FQGTGA.

A few counts support this clonotype. This chain joins TRBV7-9 and TRBJ1-2, with 7 bases aligning to TRBD1. The V gene's germline CDR1 is SEHNR and CDR2 FQNEAQ (reference sequence). The trim removed 4 bases at V and 4 bases at J, leaving 6 bases unmatched. The CDR3 length is 14 residues. CDR3 in amino acids: CASSSGQTIYGYTF. DNA for the CDR3: TGTGCCAGCAGCTCGGGACAGACTATCTATGGCTACACCTTC.

This clonotype was counted ten times or more. V gene TRBV7-2 combines with J gene TRBJ2-5; tentative D call: TRBD2 (6 bases). Germline CDR1 SGHTA, CDR2 FQGNSA. V was trimmed by 5 bases and J by 5 bases, leaving 24 bases between them. CDR3 length equals 17 residues. CDR3 protein: CASSQEEGLGWWETQYF. CDR3 coding DNA: TGTGCCAGCAGCCAAGAGGAGGGATTGGGTTGGTGGGAGACCCAGTACTTC.

The chain links TRBV7-2 to TRBJ2-7; D is possibly TRBD1 (6 bases). The V end lost 5 bases, the J end lost 4 bases, and 18 bases lay between the germline ends. The CDR3 length is 15 residues. Per the germline V gene, CDR1 is SGHTA and CDR2 is FQGNSA. CDR3 sequence (DNA): TGTGCCAGCAGCCTTTCGTCCGTCACAGGGTACGAGCAGTACTTC. Its translation is CASSLSSVTGYEQYF.

This clonotype was seen at least ten times. The V call is TRBV7-2, the J call TRBJ2-1; 16 nucleotides line up with TRBD2. The CDR3 runs to 15 residues. The germline gives CDR1 SGHTA, CDR2 FQGNSA. V lost 6 bases and J lost 10; bases outside the gene matches: 6. The CDR3 sequence: CASRPGLAGGREQFF. CDR3 DNA: TGTGCCAGCAGACCGGGACTAGCGGGGGGGAGGGAGCAGTTCTTC.